The present TCR beta chain was sequenced within a study of blood T cell repertoires in COVID-19 (dated by TCRdb to 2019 to 2021). Notes on the research overall: The collaborator samples originated in the United States, Italy and Spain and spanned the acute and convalescent phases of COVID-19. The prospective study material was composed of cDNA or gDNA derived from T cells, B-cell-depleted T cells, or PBMCs. Deeply sampled blood TCRbeta repertoires from subjects exposed to, actively infected with, or recovered from COVID-19 were included in the dataset. The repertoires were released in a freely available public database intended as a resource for research on the immune response to SARS-CoV-2. The samples were drawn from two sources: the first 160 participants of the ongoing ImmuneRACE study, and 1,000 to 1,500 subjects contributed by 6 global collaborators. A de-identified subject ID, COVID-19 status, age in years and sex were almost always included in the sample metadata. HLA class I and class II types, where available, came from metadata supplied by the sample provider rather than from assay-based typing.

What the study reported, not specific to this receptor: The amount of clinical and demographic metadata varied by source and participant and was provided uncurated.

About this clone itself: Its antigen is still unknown. Per-nucleotide qualities are absent, and no much larger clonotype sits a single base away.

TCRbeta CDR3 regions were amplified from genomic DNA using the immunoSEQ Assay, a bias-controlled multiplex PCR. The published analysis was carried out like this. Within the assay, amplification of reference gene primers was used to estimate how many nucleated cells each sample contained. To quantify the absolute abundance of each unique TCRbeta CDR3 rearrangement, sequence reads were collapsed and filtered. For each sample, productive Simpson clonality was calculated by taking the square root of Simpson's diversity index across productive rearrangements. In TCRdb, the immuneACCESS table is reduced to in-frame sequences with V and J assigned. These tables do not hold every clone; where another copy was compared, an unresolved V gene accounts for under half, and the others remain unexplained. V, J and clone size were drawn from that table, and D and trimming were deduced from the DNA. Present in this sample are approximately 200,000 clones, more than 75% of which were seen just once. In total, the top ten clones hold almost 4.5% of the sample.

At the junction V is shortened by 6 bases and J by 3 bases, with 15 bases in between. CDR1 and CDR2, per the germline V gene (reference sequence), are LNHDA and SQIVND. From cysteine to phenylalanine, the CDR3 is 14 amino acids long. The retained sequence is limited to the CDR3, 42 bases, with the frame set at the first base. Whole blood was collected in K2EDTA tubes by collaborating institutions according to the institutions' own protocols. For TCRbeta analysis, collaborators shipped samples as frozen whole blood, isolated PBMCs, or DNA extracted from either of those sample types. The sequenced material came from peripheral blood. The rearranged segments are TRBV19 and TRBJ2-7, with TRBD1 as a weak D call on 6 bases. This TCR was sampled from a man over 45 with acute or convalescent COVID-19. CDR3 reads: CASSPEGEHYEQYF. The DNA sequence is given as TGTGCCAGTAGCCCCGAGGGGGAGCACTACGAGCAGTACTTC.